Presented here are 20 T cell receptor beta chains from one specimen sequenced in a study of cytomegalovirus exposure and HLA in healthy donors. Some clones are missing from TCRdb's copy, which holds only in-frame ones; the method was immunoSEQ multiplex PCR. This sample has fewer than 200,000 clones, with around 85% found just once. Sequencing was performed on PBMCs. These receptors originate from a man between 18 and 29 years old in good health and CMV-seropositive.

The V call is TRBV30, the J call TRBJ1-5; D might be TRBD1 (6 bases). In germline, CDR1 is GTSNPN, CDR2 SVGIG (reference sequence). The ends were cut back, 2 bases at V and 6 bases at J, with 20 bases in the middle. The CDR3 is 16 residues long. CDR3 loop: CAWSPGVRSVGQPQHF. The CDR3 nucleotides are TGTGCCTGGAGTCCAGGGGTCAGGAGCGTCGGTCAGCCCCAGCATTTT. Combining the CDR3 with reference TRBV30 and TRBJ1-5 gives the whole variable domain SQTIHQWPATLVQPVGSPLSLECTVEGTSNPNLYWYRQAAGRGLQLLFYSVGIGQISSEVPQNLSASRPQDRQFILSSKKLLLSDSGFYLCAWSPGVRSVGQPQHFGDGTRLSIL.

The chain links TRBV6-1 to TRBJ2-7; D is perhaps TRBD2 (5 bases). CDR3 length equals 16 residues. Trimming took 1 base from V and 3 from J, leaving 16 bases between them. Germline values: CDR1 MNHNS, CDR2 SASEGT. CDR3 amino acids: CASSEDGGLQSYEQYF. The CDR3 DNA reads as TGTGCCAGCAGTGAAGACGGTGGACTCCAGAGCTACGAGCAGTACTTC.

The V call is TRBV7-3, the J call TRBJ1-1; possibly TRBD1 for D (5 bases). Looked up from germline, CDR1 is SGHTA and CDR2 is FQGTGA. V was pared by 2 bases and J by 1 base, with 8 bases between. The CDR3 runs 14 residues. CDR3 coding DNA: TGTGCCAGCAGCTTAGGACACTCGAACACTGAAGCTTTCTTT. This sequence encodes CASSLGHSNTEAFF.

The V gene is TRBV7-8, the J gene TRBJ2-7, with 11 positions matching TRBD2. V gave up 5 bases and J gave up 1 base; unmatched junction bases: 4. In germline, CDR1 is SGHVS, CDR2 FQNEAQ. The CDR3 is 15 amino acids. The CDR3 reads CASSHTSGGSYEQYF. CDR3 DNA sequence: TGTGCCAGCAGCCATACTAGCGGGGGTTCCTACGAGCAGTACTTC. Full variable domain (rest looked up from reference TRBV7-8 and TRBJ2-7): GAGVSQSPRYKVAKRGQDVALRCDPISGHVSLFWYQQALGQGPEFLTYFQNEAQLDKSGLPSDRFFAERPEGSVSTLKIQRTQQEDSAVYLCASSHTSGGSYEQYFGPGTRLTVT.

This clone showed up just once. This chain uses TRBV5-1 with TRBJ1-1; D unresolved. V gave up 6 bases and J gave up 1 base, with 10 bases separating them. The CDR3 loop spans 13 amino acids. CDR1 and CDR2 (germline): SGHRS, YFSETQ. CDR3 region: CASNLHENTEAFF. CDR3 nucleotides: TGCGCCAGCAATTTACACGAGAACACTGAAGCTTTCTTT.

The V gene is TRBV5-1, the J gene TRBJ2-7, with TRBD2 matching over 11 bases. The CDR3 runs 15 residues. The V gene end was trimmed by 3 bases and the J gene end by 4 bases; junction bases not matched to a gene: 6. CDR1 SGHRS and CDR2 YFSETQ come from the germline V gene. In DNA, the CDR3 is TGCGCCAGCAGCTCCGGGACTAGCGGACTATACGAGCAGTACTTC. Translated: CASSSGTSGLYEQYF.

This rearrangement joins TRBV30 to TRBJ1-1; TRBD1 agrees at 8 bases. Germline assignment: CDR1 GTSNPN and CDR2 SVGIG (reference sequence). This CDR3 is 15 amino acids long. After removal of 2 bases from V and 5 bases from J, the junction contained 10 bases not matched to a gene. CDR3 coding DNA: TGTGCCTGGAGTCCTGCTGGACAGGGAGGAACTGAAGCTTTCTTT. Protein: CAWSPAGQGGTEAFF.

The chain couples TRBV5-1 to TRBJ2-2; 8 bases are a match to TRBD2. The CDR3 has 15 amino acids. Germline V gene sequence: CDR1 SGHRS, CDR2 YFSETQ. Trimming removed 0 bases from V and 5 bases from J; junction bases left unmatched: 3. CDR3 loop: CASSLGSGITGELFF. CDR3 in DNA: TGCGCCAGCAGCTTGGGTAGCGGGATAACCGGGGAGCTGTTTTTT. The complete variable domain, with remaining parts taken from reference TRBV5-1 and TRBJ2-2, reads KAGVTQTPRYLIKTRGQQVTLSCSPISGHRSVSWYQQTPGQGLQFLFEYFSETQRNKGNFPGRFSGRQFSNSRSEMNVSTLELGDSALYLCASSLGSGITGELFFGEGSRLTVL.

This sequence joins TRBV6-6 and TRBJ2-3; the D gene is possibly TRBD2 (6 bases). V lost 5 bases and J lost 2, with 14 bases in between. The CDR3 sequence is 15 residues long. CDR1 and CDR2 from the germline V gene are MNHNY and SVGAGI (reference sequence). DNA of the CDR3: TGTGCCAGCAGTCCCCGGGGGTCCCACACAGATACGCAGTATTTT. It codes for CASSPRGSHTDTQYF.

The chain has TRBV5-6 and TRBJ2-7; 8 nucleotides match TRBD1. This CDR3 contains 13 residues. Germline trimming cut 1 base from V and 3 bases from J; bases unmatched to any gene: 0. The V gene's germline CDR1 is SGHDT and CDR2 YYEEEE. CDR3 region: CASSLTGGYEQYF. The CDR3 DNA sequence: TGTGCCAGCAGCTTGACAGGGGGCTACGAGCAGTACTTC. Based on the CDR3 plus reference TRBV5-6 and TRBJ2-7, the full variable domain is DAGVTQSPTHLIKTRGQQVTLRCSPKSGHDTVSWYQQALGQGPQFIFQYYEEEERQRGNFPDRFSGHQFPNYSSELNVNALLLGDSALYLCASSLTGGYEQYFGPGTRLTVT.

The V gene is TRBV11-3, the J gene TRBJ2-1; the match to TRBD1 covers 8 bases. This CDR3 is 14 amino acids long. With 5 bases clipped from V and 3 bases from J, the junction kept 3 bases outside the gene matches. The germline CDR1 and CDR2 sequences are SGHNT and YENEEA. CDR3 sequence: CASSLGTGYNEQFF. The CDR3 nucleotides are TGTGCCAGCAGCCTCGGGACAGGCTACAATGAGCAGTTCTTC.

The J gene is TRBJ1-6, the V gene TRBV6-1, with TRBD1 matching 10 bases. The CDR3 has 15 amino acids. J was trimmed by 10 bases and V by 5 bases; bases with no gene match: 8. Germline V gene lookup returns CDR1 MNHNS and CDR2 SASEGT. The CDR3 region has the DNA TGTGCCAGCAGTCTCCGGGACAGGGGAAGGTCACCCCTCCACTTT. Its translation: CASSLRDRGRSPLHF.

This sequence joins TRBV18 and TRBJ1-2; TRBD1 agrees at 7 bases. This CDR3 has 16 amino acids. CDR1 is KGHSH and CDR2 is LQKENI in the germline V gene. V was clipped by 0 bases and J by 7 bases; unmatched bases: 11. The CDR3, as DNA: TGTGCCAGCTCACCACCGAGTACGGCAGGGGGAAGTGGCTACACCTTC. This gives the protein CASSPPSTAGGSGYTF.

This chain links TRBV5-1 with TRBJ2-7, with 8 bases fitting TRBD2. This CDR3 spans 16 amino acids. V lost 5 bases to trimming and J lost 0 bases; unmatched junction nucleotides: 10. In germline, CDR1 is SGHRS, CDR2 YFSETQ. The CDR3 bases are TGCGCCAGCAGTTCCGGGCCCACTAGCGGCTCCTACGAGCAGTACTTC. This encodes CASSSGPTSGSYEQYF.

This sequence joins TRBV4-2 and TRBJ1-5; TRBD1 might be the D (6 bases). The germline CDR1 and CDR2 sequences are LGHNA and YNFKEQ. The CDR3 is 15 residues long. With 0 bases removed from V and 7 bases from J, the gap between germline ends came to 13 bases. CDR3 sequence (DNA): TGTGCCAGCAGCCAAGATCGGACAGATGGGCAGCCCCAGCATTTT. Its protein is CASSQDRTDGQPQHF.

The CDR3 DNA sequence: TGTGCCAGCACTCCTGGCTCAACTAATGAAAAACTGTTTTTT. Translating gives CASTPGSTNEKLFF. The chain carries TRBV28 and TRBJ1-4; no firm D call. Trimming pared 7 bases from V and 0 bases from J, leaving 9 bases between. The V gene's germline CDR1 is MDHEN and CDR2 SYDVKM. The CDR3 runs to 14 residues.

The genes are TRBV29-1 and TRBJ1-2; 7 bases line up with TRBD1. Germline CDR1 SQVTM, CDR2 ANQGSEA. The length of the CDR3 is 12 residues. V was pared by 5 bases and J by 8 bases, with 8 bases of the junction left unmatched. The CDR3 coding sequence is TGCAGCGTTCCCGACAGGGTTAGAGGCTACACCTTC. Protein product: CSVPDRVRGYTF.

Points on this clone: One end of the junction varies from germline; a read error may be responsible. The chain uses TRBV4-1 and TRBJ2-7; tentatively, D is TRBD2 (5 bases). This CDR3 has 13 amino acids. The germline V gene encodes CDR1 MGHRA and CDR2 YSYEKL. The CDR3 region is CASSQDHLTKTFF. CDR3 sequence (DNA): TGCGCCAGCAGCCAAGATCACCTGACTAAGACTTTCTTC.

This clone was counted between two and nine times. CDR3 in amino acids: CAWSVELINQPQHF. The CDR3 DNA follows: TGTGCCTGGAGTGTTGAACTGATCAATCAGCCCCAGCATTTT. The chain uses TRBV30 and TRBJ1-5; unclear D gene. This CDR3 region has 14 residues. V gave up 0 bases and J gave up 3 bases, with 9 bases separating them. CDR1 and CDR2 (germline): GTSNPN, SVGIG (reference sequence).

The genes are TRBV5-4 and TRBJ2-1, with 7 bases matching TRBD2. Germline lookup yields CDR1 SGHNT and CDR2 YYREEE (reference sequence). V lost 3 bases to trimming and J lost 0 bases; unmatched junction nucleotides: 9. The CDR3 runs 17 residues. CDR3 nucleotide sequence: TGTGCCAGCAGCTGGGGAGGGGCGGCGAGCTCCTACAATGAGCAGTTCTTC. This gives the protein CASSWGGAASSYNEQFF.